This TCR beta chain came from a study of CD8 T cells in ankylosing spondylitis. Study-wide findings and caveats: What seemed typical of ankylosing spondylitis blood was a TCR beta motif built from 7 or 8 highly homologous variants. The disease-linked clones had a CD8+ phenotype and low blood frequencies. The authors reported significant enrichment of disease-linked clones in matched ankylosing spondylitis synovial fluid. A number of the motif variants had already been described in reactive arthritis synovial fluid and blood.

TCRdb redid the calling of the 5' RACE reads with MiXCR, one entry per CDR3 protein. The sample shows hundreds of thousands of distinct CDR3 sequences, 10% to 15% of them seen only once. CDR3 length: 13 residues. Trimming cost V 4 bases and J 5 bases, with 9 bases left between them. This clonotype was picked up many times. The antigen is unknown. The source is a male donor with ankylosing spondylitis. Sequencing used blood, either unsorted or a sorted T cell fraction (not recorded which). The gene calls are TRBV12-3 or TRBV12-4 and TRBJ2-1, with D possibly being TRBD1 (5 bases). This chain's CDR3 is CASSSQGDNEQFF. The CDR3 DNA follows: TGTGCCAGCAGTTCGCAGGGCGACAATGAGCAGTTCTTC.